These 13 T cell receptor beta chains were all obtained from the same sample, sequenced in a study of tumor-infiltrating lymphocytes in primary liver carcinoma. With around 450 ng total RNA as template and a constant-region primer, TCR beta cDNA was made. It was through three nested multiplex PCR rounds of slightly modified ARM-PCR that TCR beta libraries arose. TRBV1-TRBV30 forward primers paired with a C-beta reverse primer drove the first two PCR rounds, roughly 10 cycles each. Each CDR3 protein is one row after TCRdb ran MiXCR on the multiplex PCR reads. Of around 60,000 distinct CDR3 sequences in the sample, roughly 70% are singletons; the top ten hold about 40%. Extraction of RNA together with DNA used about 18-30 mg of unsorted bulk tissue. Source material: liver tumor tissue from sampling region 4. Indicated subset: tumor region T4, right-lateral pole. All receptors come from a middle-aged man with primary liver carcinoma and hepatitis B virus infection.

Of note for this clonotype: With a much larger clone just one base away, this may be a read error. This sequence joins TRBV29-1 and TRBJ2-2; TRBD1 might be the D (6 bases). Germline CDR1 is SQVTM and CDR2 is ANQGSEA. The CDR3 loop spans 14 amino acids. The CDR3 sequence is CSVLGQGPTGELIF. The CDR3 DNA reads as TGCAGCGTCCTCGGTCAGGGGCCCACCGGGGAGCTGATTTTC.

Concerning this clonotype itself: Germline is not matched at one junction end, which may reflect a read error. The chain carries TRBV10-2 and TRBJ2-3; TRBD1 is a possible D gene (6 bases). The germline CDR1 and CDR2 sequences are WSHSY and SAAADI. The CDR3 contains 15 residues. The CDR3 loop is CASSESTAGAYTQYF. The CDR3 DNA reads TGCGCCAGCAGTGAGTCGACGGCAGGGGCATATACGCAATATTTT.

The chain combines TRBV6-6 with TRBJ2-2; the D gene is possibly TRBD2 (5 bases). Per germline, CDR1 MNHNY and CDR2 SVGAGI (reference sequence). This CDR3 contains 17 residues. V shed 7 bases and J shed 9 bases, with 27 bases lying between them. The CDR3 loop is CASTPRDWVTGKRELFF. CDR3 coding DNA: TGTGCCAGCACCCCAAGAGATTGGGTCACGGGGAAGAGGGAGCTGTTTTTT.

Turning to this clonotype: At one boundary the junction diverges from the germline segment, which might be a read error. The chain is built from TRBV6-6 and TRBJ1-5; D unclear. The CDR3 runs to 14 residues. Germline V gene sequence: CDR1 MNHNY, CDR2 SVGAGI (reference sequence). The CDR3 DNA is TGTGCCAGCACTTACGAACAATTCAATCAGCCCCAGCATTTT. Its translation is CASTYEQFNQPQHF.

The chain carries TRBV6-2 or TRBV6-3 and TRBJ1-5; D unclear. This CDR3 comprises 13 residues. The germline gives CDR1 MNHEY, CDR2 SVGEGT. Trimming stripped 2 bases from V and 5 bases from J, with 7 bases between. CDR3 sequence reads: CASSYGSYQPQHF. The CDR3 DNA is TGTGCCAGCAGTTACGGCAGCTATCAGCCCCAGCATTTT.

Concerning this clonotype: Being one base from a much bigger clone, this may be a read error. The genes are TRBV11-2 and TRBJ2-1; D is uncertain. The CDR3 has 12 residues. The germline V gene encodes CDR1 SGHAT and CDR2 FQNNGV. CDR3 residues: CASSLVGNEQSF. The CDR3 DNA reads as TGTGCCAGCAGCTTAGTAGGGAATGAGCAGTCCTTC.

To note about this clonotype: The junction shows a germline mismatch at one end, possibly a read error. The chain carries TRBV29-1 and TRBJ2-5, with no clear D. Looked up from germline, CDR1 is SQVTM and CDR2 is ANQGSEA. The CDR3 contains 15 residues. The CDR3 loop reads CSVESAASRSETHYF. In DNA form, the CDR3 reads TGCAGCGTTGAATCCGCGGCGAGTAGATCGGAGACCCATTACTTC.

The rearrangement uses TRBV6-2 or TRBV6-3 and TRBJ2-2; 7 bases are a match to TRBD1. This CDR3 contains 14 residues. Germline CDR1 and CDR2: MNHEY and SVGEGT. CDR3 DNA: TGTGATAGCAGCCTGGGACAGCACACCGGGGAGCTGTTTTTT. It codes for CDSSLGQHTGELFF.

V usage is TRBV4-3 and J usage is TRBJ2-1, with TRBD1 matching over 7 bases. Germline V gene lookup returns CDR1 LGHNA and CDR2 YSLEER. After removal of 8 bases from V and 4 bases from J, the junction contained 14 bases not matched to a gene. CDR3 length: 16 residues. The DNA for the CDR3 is TGCGCCAGCGGCCGAGATGTAGGGGGCCAGTACAATGAGCAGTTCTTC. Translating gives CASGRDVGGQYNEQFF.

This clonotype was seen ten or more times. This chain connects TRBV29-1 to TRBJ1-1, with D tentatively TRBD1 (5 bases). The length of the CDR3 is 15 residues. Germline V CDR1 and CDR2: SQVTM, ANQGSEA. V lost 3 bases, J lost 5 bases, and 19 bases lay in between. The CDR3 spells CSVDGGWGMRTEAFF. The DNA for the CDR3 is TGCAGCGTTGACGGGGGGTGGGGGATGAGGACTGAAGCTTTCTTT.

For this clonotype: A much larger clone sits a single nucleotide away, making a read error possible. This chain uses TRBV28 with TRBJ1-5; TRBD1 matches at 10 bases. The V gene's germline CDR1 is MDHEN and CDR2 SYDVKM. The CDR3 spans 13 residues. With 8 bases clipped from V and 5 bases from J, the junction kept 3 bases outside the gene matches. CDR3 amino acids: CASATGGDQPQHF. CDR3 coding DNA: TGTGCCAGCGCGACAGGGGGCGATCAGCCCCAGCATTTT.

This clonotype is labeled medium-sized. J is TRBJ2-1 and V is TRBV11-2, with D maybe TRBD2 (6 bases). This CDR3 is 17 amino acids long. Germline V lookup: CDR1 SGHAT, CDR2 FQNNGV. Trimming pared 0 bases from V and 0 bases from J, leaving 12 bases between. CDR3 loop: CASSLESTRGSYNEQFF. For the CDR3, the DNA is TGTGCCAGCAGCTTAGAATCCACGCGGGGCTCCTACAATGAGCAGTTCTTC.

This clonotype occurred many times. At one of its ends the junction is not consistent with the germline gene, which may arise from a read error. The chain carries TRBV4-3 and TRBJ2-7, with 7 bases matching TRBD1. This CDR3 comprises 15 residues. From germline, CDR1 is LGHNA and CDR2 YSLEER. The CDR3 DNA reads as TGCGCCAGTAGCCAAGATACGGGGACAGTAGACGCGGAGTACTTC. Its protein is CASSQDTGTVDAEYF.